A single sample gave rise to the 9 T cell receptor beta chains below, sequenced in a study of shared clonotypes between healthy human individuals (dated by TCRdb to about 2020). The library was made by the immunoSEQ multiplex PCR assay. This is the immuneACCESS table as TCRdb keeps it, with only in-frame sequences that have V and J called. A part of the clones is gone; compared with another copy, unresolved V genes explain less than half, and the rest is unexplained. The sample records around 1.9 million clones, just over 90% of which are singletons. The biggest ten clones account for 1.5% to 2% of the sample. CD8 naive samples were obtained by positive selection for CCR7 among CD45RO-negative cells, yielding a CD45RA+CCR7+ population from which TemRA cells were excluded. The sample consisted of naive CD8+ T cells from PBMCs. This sample's cell subset or site label indicates: CD45RA+CCR7+. The origin of the receptors is a man aged 18 to 30 in good health. Some clones in this sample may be carry-over from other donors' samples.

The CDR3 reads CASSLVTKSGEQFF. CDR3 bases: TGTGCCAGCAGCTTAGTTACCAAGAGTGGTGAGCAGTTCTTC. V usage is TRBV11-2 and J usage is TRBJ2-1; D is unclear. Germline CDR1 reads SGHAT; CDR2 reads FQNNGV. V shed 1 base and J shed 9 bases, with 13 bases lying between them. CDR3 length: 14 amino acids.

Concerning this clone itself: In the same sample, other DNA sequences code for this CDR3. The chain has TRBV27 and TRBJ2-7; D may be TRBD2 (5 bases). Germline V CDR1 and CDR2: MNHEY, SMNVEV (reference sequence). This CDR3 is 14 amino acids long. Trimming shortened V by 3 bases and J by 1 base, and 10 bases separated the two germline ends. The CDR3 loop reads CASSLARGSYEQYF. CDR3 DNA: TGTGCCAGCAGTTTGGCGCGAGGGTCCTACGAGCAGTACTTC.

This chain links TRBV27 with TRBJ2-7, with a tentative D call TRBD1 (6 bases). Deletions cut 3 bases from V and 5 bases from J, with 14 bases between. CDR1 is MNHEY and CDR2 is SMNVEV in the germline V gene (reference sequence). The CDR3 is 14 amino acids. CDR3 DNA sequence: TGTGCCAGCAGTTTGTGGGGGCCGAGGGACGAGCAGTACTTC. Its translation is CASSLWGPRDEQYF.

The V call is TRBV29-1, the J call TRBJ1-1; 11 bases agree with TRBD1. This CDR3 spans 14 amino acids. Germline loops: CDR1 SQVTM, CDR2 ANQGSEA. V was pared by 6 bases and J by 0 bases, with 3 bases of the junction left unmatched. CDR3 in amino acids: CSVPGQGVNTEAFF. The CDR3 bases are TGCAGCGTGCCGGGACAGGGGGTGAACACTGAAGCTTTCTTT. Full variable domain (remainder filled in from reference TRBV29-1 and TRBJ1-1): SAVISQKPSRDICQRGTSLTIQCQVDSQVTMMFWYRQQPGQSLTLIATANQGSEATYESGFVIDKFPISRPNLTFSTLTVSNMSPEDSSIYLCSVPGQGVNTEAFFGQGTRLTVV.

The J gene is TRBJ1-1, the V gene TRBV19; TRBD1 matches 8 bases. V lost 7 bases to trimming and J lost 11 bases; unmatched junction nucleotides: 6. The CDR3 covers 11 residues. The germline V gene encodes CDR1 LNHDA and CDR2 SQIVND (reference sequence). The CDR3 protein is CASTKNRGAFF. In nucleotides, the CDR3 is TGTGCCAGTACAAAGAACAGGGGGGCTTTCTTT. The whole variable domain, remainder taken from reference TRBV19 and TRBJ1-1, is DGGITQSPKYLFRKEGQNVTLSCEQNLNHDAMYWYRQDPGQGLRLIYYSQIVNDFQKGDIAEGYSVSREKKESFPLTVTSAQKNPTAFYLCASTKNRGAFFGQGTRLTVV.

The chain has TRBV7-8 and TRBJ2-3, with 10 bases that match TRBD2. V was clipped by 6 bases and J by 0 bases; unmatched bases: 12. Per the germline V gene, CDR1 is SGHVS and CDR2 is FQNEAQ. CDR3 length: 18 amino acids. CDR3 DNA: TGTGCCAGCAGTCCCGGGGCTAGCGGGAGAACTAGCACAGATACGCAGTATTTT. This codes for CASSPGASGRTSTDTQYF.

V usage is TRBV9 and J usage is TRBJ2-2, with 13 nucleotides matching TRBD2. The ends lost 4 bases at V and 5 bases at J; junction bases unmatched: 11. The germline gives CDR1 SGDLS, CDR2 YYNGEE. The CDR3 sequence is 18 residues long. The CDR3 DNA reads TGTGCCAGCAGCCCCCAAGGAAGACTAGCGGGAGGAACCGGGGAGCTGTTTTTT. This gives the protein CASSPQGRLAGGTGELFF.

V and J are TRBV5-1 and TRBJ1-1, with D possibly being TRBD1 (5 bases). This CDR3 is 15 amino acids long. Germline V gives CDR1 SGHRS, CDR2 YFSETQ. The germline V and J ends were trimmed by 5 bases and 5 bases, with 19 bases remaining between them. Here the CDR3 reads CASSPPSLDRTEAFF. The CDR3 region has the DNA TGCGCCAGCAGTCCCCCTTCCTTAGACAGAACTGAAGCTTTCTTT.

The chain couples TRBV30 to TRBJ1-5, with D unresolved. The V gene lost 5 bases and the J gene lost 6 bases, with 17 bases spanning the gap. The germline CDR1 and CDR2 sequences are GTSNPN and SVGIG (reference sequence). CDR3 length: 14 residues. CDR3 DNA: TGTGCCTGGGCTTCGGGTCGCTTAACTCAGCCCCAGCATTTT. Protein product: CAWASGRLTQPQHF.